The rows below give T cell receptor beta chains drawn from one sample of a study of control samples from healthy donors and cancer patients. This table comes from immunoSEQ multiplex PCR, and its TCRdb copy is limited to in-frame clones, with some not included. This table holds 75,000 to 100,000 clones, about nine tenths found once. Sequencing was performed on blood. These receptors were obtained from a man in his forties or fifties in good health. Both conserved end residues are part of each CDR3. Each record gives: D gene, V gene, J gene, clone size, CDR3 protein, CDR3 DNA. D genes are given only for firm matches. Rows may omit the clone size; those that give it use once, few, many or a size class.

D: .
V: TRBV18
J: TRBJ2-3
size: .
CDR3: CASSRDHTDTQYF
DNA: TGTGCCAGCTCACGGGACCACACAGATACGCAGTATTTT

D: .
V: TRBV5-4
J: TRBJ2-4
size: .
CDR3: CASSLGTGAKNIQYF
DNA: TGTGCCAGCAGCTTGGGAACAGGGGCCAAAAACATTCAGTACTTC

D: TRBD1
V: TRBV10-3
J: TRBJ1-1
size: .
CDR3: CAIRGTGRGTEAFF
DNA: TGTGCCATCAGGGGGACAGGGAGGGGGACTGAAGCTTTCTTT

D: .
V: TRBV30
J: TRBJ1-2
size: .
CDR3: CAWNPGTVYGYTF
DNA: TGTGCCTGGAACCCCGGGACGGTCTATGGCTACACCTTC

D: TRBD1
V: TRBV24-1
J: TRBJ1-6
size: few
CDR3: CATTPRDRNPNSPLHF
DNA: TGTGCCACCACCCCAAGGGACAGGAACCCCAATTCACCCCTCCACTTT

D: TRBD2
V: TRBV7-2
J: TRBJ2-1
size: .
CDR3: CASSSLKRGVYNEQFF
DNA: TGTGCCAGCAGCTCATTGAAGCGGGGGGTCTACAATGAGCAGTTCTTC

D: TRBD1
V: TRBV19
J: TRBJ2-3
size: .
CDR3: CASSRQGTYTDTQYF
DNA: TGTGCCAGTAGTAGACAGGGAACGTACACAGATACGCAGTATTTT

D: TRBD2
V: TRBV18
J: TRBJ2-5
size: .
CDR3: CASSSSGGQETQYF
DNA: TGTGCCAGCTCGTCGAGCGGGGGGCAAGAGACCCAGTACTTC

D: TRBD1
V: TRBV19
J: TRBJ1-6
size: .
CDR3: CASSGQGSSPLHF
DNA: TGTGCCAGTAGTGGACAGGGGAGTTCACCCCTCCACTTT

D: .
V: TRBV6-1
J: TRBJ1-4
size: .
CDR3: CASSVRLIATNEKLFF
DNA: TGTGCCAGCAGTGTCAGACTTATCGCAACTAATGAAAAACTGTTTTTT

D: .
V: TRBV11-3
J: TRBJ2-5
size: .
CDR3: CASSLDLETQYF
DNA: TGTGCCAGCAGCTTAGATCTGGAGACCCAGTACTTC

D: TRBD1
V: TRBV20-1
J: TRBJ1-2
size: few
CDR3: CSASDRDLETF
DNA: TGCAGTGCATCCGACAGGGACTTGGAGACCTTC

D: .
V: TRBV7-3
J: TRBJ2-3
size: .
CDR3: CASSLTPGVGADTQYF
DNA: TGTGCCAGCAGCTTAACCCCCGGAGTGGGCGCAGATACGCAGTATTTT